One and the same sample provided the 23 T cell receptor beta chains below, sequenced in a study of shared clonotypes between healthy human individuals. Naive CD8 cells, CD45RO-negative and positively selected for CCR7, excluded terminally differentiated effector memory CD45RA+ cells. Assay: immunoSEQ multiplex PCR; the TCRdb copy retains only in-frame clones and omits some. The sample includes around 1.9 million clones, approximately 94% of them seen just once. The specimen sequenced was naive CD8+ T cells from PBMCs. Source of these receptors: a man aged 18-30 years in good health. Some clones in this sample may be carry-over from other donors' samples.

CDR3 protein: CASSFGVSTDTQYF. The CDR3 coding sequence is TGTGCCAGCAGTTTCGGGGTTAGCACAGATACGCAGTATTTT. The gene calls are TRBV28 and TRBJ2-3; a possible D gene is TRBD2 (5 bases). The V gene's germline CDR1 is MDHEN and CDR2 SYDVKM. The germline V and J ends were trimmed by 3 bases and 0 bases, with 7 bases remaining between them. The CDR3 is 14 amino acids. Based on the CDR3 plus reference TRBV28 and TRBJ2-3, the full variable domain is DVKVTQSSRYLVKRTGEKVFLECVQDMDHENMFWYRQDPGLGLRLIYFSYDVKMKEKGDIPEGYSVSREKKERFSLILESASTNQTSMYLCASSFGVSTDTQYFGPGTRLTVL.

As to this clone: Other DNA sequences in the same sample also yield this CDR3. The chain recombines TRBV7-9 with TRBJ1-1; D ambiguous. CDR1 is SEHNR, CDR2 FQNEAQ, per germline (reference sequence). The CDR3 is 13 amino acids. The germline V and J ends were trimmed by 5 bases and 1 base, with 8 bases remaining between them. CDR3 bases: TGTGCCAGCAGCCCGAGTGGGAACACTGAAGCTTTCTTT. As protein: CASSPSGNTEAFF.

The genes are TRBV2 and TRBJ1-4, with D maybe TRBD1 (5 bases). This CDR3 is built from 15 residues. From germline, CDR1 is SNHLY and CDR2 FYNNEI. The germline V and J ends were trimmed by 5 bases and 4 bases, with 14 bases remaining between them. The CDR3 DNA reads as TGTGCCAGCAGTTATGGGACGGACCTTAATGAAAAACTGTTTTTT. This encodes CASSYGTDLNEKLFF.

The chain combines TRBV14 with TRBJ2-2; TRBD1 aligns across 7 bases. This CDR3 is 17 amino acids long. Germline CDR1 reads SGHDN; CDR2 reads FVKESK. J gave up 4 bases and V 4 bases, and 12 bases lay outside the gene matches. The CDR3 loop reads CASSLEWTGEGTGELFF. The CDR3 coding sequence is TGTGCCAGCAGCCTGGAGTGGACAGGCGAGGGCACCGGGGAGCTGTTTTTT. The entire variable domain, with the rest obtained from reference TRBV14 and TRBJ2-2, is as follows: EAGVTQFPSHSVIEKGQTVTLRCDPISGHDNLYWYRRVMGKEIKFLLHFVKESKQDESGMPNNRFLAERTGGTYSTLKVQPAELEDSGVYFCASSLEWTGEGTGELFFGEGSRLTVL.

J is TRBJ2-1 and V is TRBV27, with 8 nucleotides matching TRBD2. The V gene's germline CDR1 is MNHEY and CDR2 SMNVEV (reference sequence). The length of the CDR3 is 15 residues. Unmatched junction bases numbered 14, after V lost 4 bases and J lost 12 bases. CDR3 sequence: CASSSLTGRALRQFF. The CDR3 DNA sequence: TGTGCCAGCAGTTCCCTCACCGGGAGGGCCCTGAGGCAGTTCTTC.

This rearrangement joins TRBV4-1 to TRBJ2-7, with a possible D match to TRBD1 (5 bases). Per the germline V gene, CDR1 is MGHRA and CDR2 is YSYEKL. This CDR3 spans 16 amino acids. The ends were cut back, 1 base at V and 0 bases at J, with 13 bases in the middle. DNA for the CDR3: TGCGCCAGCAGCCAAGGTGGGGCTGGCAGCTCCTACGAGCAGTACTTC. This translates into CASSQGGAGSSYEQYF.

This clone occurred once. In nucleotides, the CDR3 is TGTGCCAGCAGTGATCTGGGGAGACAGGTGGGCAATCAGCCCCAGCATTTT. Protein: CASSDLGRQVGNQPQHF. The chain links TRBV6-1 to TRBJ1-5; D is perhaps TRBD1 (6 bases). Germline V gives CDR1 MNHNS, CDR2 SASEGT. The CDR3 has 17 residues. The ends were cut back, 3 bases at V and 2 bases at J, with 17 bases in the middle.

The CDR3, as DNA: TGTGCCAGCAGTGAACGTTCTCTTCCACAGTACACTGAAGCTTTCTTT. This sequence encodes CASSERSLPQYTEAFF. This chain uses TRBV25-1 with TRBJ1-1; no firm D call. The germline V gene encodes CDR1 MGHDK and CDR2 SYGVNS. V lost 2 bases to trimming and J lost 3 bases, with 16 bases between them. The CDR3 spans 16 residues.

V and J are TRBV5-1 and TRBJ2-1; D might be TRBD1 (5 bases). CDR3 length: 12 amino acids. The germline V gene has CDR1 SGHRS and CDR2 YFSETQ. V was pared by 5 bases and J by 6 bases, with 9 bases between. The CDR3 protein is CASRLGVNEQFF. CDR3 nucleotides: TGCGCCAGCAGGTTAGGGGTCAATGAGCAGTTCTTC.

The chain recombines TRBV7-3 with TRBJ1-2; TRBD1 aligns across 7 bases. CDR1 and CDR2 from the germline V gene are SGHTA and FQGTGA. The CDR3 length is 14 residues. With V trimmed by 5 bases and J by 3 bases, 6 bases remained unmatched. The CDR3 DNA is TGTGCCAGCAGCCAGACAGGGTGGGACTATGGCTACACCTTC. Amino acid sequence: CASSQTGWDYGYTF.

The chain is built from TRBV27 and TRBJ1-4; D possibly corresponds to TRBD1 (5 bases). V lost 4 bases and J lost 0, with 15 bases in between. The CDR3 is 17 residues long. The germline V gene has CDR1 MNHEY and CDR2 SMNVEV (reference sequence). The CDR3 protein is CASSWGGRPTTNEKLFF. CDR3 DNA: TGTGCCAGCAGTTGGGGGGGACGGCCAACAACTAATGAAAAACTGTTTTTT.

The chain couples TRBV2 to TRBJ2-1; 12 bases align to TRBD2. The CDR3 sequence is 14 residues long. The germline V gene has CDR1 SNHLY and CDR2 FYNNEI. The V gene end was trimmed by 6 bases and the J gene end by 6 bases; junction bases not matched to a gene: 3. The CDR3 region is CASRLAGGLNEQFF. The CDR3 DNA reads TGTGCCAGCAGACTAGCGGGAGGTCTCAATGAGCAGTTCTTC.

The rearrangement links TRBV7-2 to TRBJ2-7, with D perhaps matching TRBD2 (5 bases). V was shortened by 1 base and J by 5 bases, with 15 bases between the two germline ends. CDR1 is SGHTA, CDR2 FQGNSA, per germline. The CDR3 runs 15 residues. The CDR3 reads CASSLGAGLANEQYF. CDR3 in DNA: TGTGCCAGCAGCTTAGGTGCGGGCCTTGCTAACGAGCAGTACTTC.

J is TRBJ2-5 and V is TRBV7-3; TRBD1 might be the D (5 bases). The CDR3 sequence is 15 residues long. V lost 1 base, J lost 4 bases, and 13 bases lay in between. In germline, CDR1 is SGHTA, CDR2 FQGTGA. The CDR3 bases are TGTGCCAGCAGCTTAAATGGGGCTGAAGGAGAGACCCAGTACTTC. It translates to CASSLNGAEGETQYF.

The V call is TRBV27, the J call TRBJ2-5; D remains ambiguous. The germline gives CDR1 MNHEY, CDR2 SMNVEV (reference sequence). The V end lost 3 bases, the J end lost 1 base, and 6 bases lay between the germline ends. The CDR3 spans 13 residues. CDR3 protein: CASSLSPQETQYF. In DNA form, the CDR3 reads TGTGCCAGCAGTTTGTCCCCCCAAGAGACCCAGTACTTC.

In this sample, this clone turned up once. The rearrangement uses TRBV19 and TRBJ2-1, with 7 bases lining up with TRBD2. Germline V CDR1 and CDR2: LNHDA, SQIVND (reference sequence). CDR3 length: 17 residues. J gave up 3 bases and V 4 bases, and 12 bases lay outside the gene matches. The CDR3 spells CASSTLRAREHYNEQFF. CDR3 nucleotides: TGTGCCAGTAGTACCCTCCGTGCGCGGGAGCACTACAATGAGCAGTTCTTC.

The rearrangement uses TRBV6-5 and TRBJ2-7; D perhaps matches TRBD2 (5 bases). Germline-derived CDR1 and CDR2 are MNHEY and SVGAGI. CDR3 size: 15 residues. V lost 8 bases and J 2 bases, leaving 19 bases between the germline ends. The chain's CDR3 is CASFPRAVSPYEQYF. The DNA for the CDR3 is TGTGCCAGCTTTCCGCGAGCGGTTTCCCCCTACGAGCAGTACTTC.

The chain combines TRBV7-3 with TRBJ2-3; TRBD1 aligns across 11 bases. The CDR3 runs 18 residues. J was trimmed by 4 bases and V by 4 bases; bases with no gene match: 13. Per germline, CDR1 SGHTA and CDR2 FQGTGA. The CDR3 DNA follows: TGTGCCAGCAGCTCCGAGAAAAGGACAGGGGGCATCTCAGATACGCAGTATTTT. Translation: CASSSEKRTGGISDTQYF.

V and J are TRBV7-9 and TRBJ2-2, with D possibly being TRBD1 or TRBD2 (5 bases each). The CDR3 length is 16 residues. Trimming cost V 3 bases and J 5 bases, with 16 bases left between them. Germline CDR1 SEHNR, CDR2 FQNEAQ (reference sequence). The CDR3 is CASSFVWGSSTGELFF. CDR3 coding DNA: TGTGCCAGCAGCTTCGTTTGGGGGAGTAGTACCGGGGAGCTGTTTTTT.

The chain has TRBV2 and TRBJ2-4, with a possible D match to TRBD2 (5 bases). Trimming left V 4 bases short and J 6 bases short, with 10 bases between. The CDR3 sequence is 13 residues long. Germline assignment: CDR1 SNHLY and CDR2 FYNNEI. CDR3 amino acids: CASSVGEGNIQYF. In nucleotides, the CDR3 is TGTGCCAGCAGTGTGGGAGAGGGAAACATTCAGTACTTC.

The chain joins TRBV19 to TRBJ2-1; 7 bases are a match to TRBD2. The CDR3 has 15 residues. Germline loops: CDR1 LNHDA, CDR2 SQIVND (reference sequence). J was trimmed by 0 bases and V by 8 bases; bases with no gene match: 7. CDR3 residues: CASHGEGSSYNEQFF. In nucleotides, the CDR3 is TGTGCCAGTCACGGGGAGGGGAGCTCCTACAATGAGCAGTTCTTC. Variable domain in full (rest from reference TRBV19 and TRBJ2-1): DGGITQSPKYLFRKEGQNVTLSCEQNLNHDAMYWYRQDPGQGLRLIYYSQIVNDFQKGDIAEGYSVSREKKESFPLTVTSAQKNPTAFYLCASHGEGSSYNEQFFGPGTRLTVL.

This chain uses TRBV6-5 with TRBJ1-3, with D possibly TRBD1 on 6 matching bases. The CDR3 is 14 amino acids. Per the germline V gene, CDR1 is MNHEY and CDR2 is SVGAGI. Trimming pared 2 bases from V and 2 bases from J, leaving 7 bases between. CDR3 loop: CASSYRGAGNTIYF. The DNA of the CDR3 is TGTGCCAGCAGTTACAGGGGGGCTGGAAACACCATATATTTT.

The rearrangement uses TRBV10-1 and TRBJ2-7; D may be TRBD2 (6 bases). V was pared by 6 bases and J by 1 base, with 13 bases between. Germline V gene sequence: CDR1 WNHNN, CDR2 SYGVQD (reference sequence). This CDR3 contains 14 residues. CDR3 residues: CASSAGTHSYEQYF. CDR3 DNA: TGCGCCAGCAGCGCCGGGACTCATTCCTACGAGCAGTACTTC.